This T cell receptor beta chain was recorded in a study of cytomegalovirus exposure and HLA in healthy donors. The study sampled nominally healthy donors, though unrecorded immune exposures were likely. Trimming at V came to 7 bases and at J to 2 bases, leaving 5 bases not matched to a gene. Germline V gene sequence: CDR1 SQVTM, CDR2 ANQGSEA. This CDR3 region has 13 residues. Overall study results and limits: With later analysis, a missense DCLRE1C variant became linked to TCR beta V- and J-gene trimming. Productive status was seen about 90% or about 30% of the time for most TCR beta V segments in an earlier analysis. Most subjects' HLA-A and HLA-B alleles were reportedly predicted from TCR beta sequences.

It was with 60 Vbeta and 13 Jbeta primers that the PCR ran. Sequencing used immunoSEQ multiplex PCR; TCRdb keeps in-frame clones, though not all of them. The sample includes some 100,000 clones, roughly four fifths seen only once; the top ten take 11% to 15%. As regards this clone: What it binds is unknown.

The sequence derives from a male donor in good health and CMV-seropositive. This chain joins TRBV29-1 and TRBJ1-3, with 7 bases fitting TRBD1. Sequenced: PBMCs. CDR3 in DNA: TGCAGCGCCACCACAGGGGCTGGAAACACCATATATTTT. It encodes CSATTGAGNTIYF.